Presented here are 20 T cell receptor beta chains from one specimen sequenced in a study of regulatory T cells in long-lasting Graves disease. Noted time point: persistent/refractory GD, antithyroid drugs over 5 years with positive TRAb. PBMC RNA was the source of the TCR library. Library construction for TCR beta used iRepertoire HTBI primers and Arm-PCR of CDR3 regions. One entry per CDR3 protein results from TCRdb running MiXCR on the multiplex PCR reads. The sample carries hundreds of thousands of distinct CDR3 sequences, under 25% recorded once. This material consisted of peripheral blood mononuclear cells (PBMCs), taken when the disease was refractory, from a patient treated with antithyroid drugs. These receptors all come from a female donor with Graves disease.

This clonotype came up many times. This sequence joins TRBV6-1 and TRBJ2-7; 9 bases fit TRBD2. V shed 3 bases and J 4 bases; nucleotides not matched to a gene: 4. CDR3 length equals 14 residues. Germline V gene sequence: CDR1 MNHNS, CDR2 SASEGT. The CDR3 sequence is CASSDSGRGYEQYF. The CDR3 DNA reads as TGTGCCAGCAGTGATAGCGGGAGAGGGTACGAGCAGTACTTC.

This clonotype has only a few counts. The chain carries TRBV7-9 and TRBJ1-4; D gene ambiguous. The germline V and J ends were trimmed by 2 bases and 7 bases, with 14 bases remaining between them. The CDR3 has 15 residues. Germline CDR1 SEHNR, CDR2 FQNEAQ (reference sequence). The CDR3 sequence: CASSLSGSGSEKLFF. CDR3 in DNA: TGTGCCAGCAGCTTAAGCGGCAGTGGGAGTGAAAAACTGTTTTTT.

This clonotype was detected ten times or more. V gene TRBV6-1 combines with J gene TRBJ2-4; TRBD2 matches 9 bases. Germline CDR1 reads MNHNS; CDR2 reads SASEGT. Trimming took 2 bases from V and 16 from J; bases not matched to a gene: 9. This CDR3 comprises 13 residues. The CDR3 reads CASSELAGWGYYF. CDR3 nucleotides: TGTGCCAGCAGTGAACTAGCGGGATGGGGTTATTACTTC.

The sample holds a few counts of this clonotype. The gene calls are TRBV25-1 and TRBJ2-5; 8 nucleotides agree with TRBD1. The CDR3 contains 15 residues. The junction had 5 bases not matched to a gene; V was cut back by 5 bases and J by 0 bases. From germline, CDR1 is MGHDK and CDR2 SYGVNS. The CDR3 loop is CASSNGTGHQETQYF. CDR3 in DNA: TGTGCCAGCAGTAACGGGACAGGACACCAAGAGACCCAGTACTTC.

This clonotype was detected many times. V and J are TRBV28 and TRBJ1-1; D is ambiguous. This CDR3 comprises 13 residues. Trimming stripped 3 bases from V and 1 base from J, with 6 bases between. Germline values: CDR1 MDHEN, CDR2 SYDVKM. This chain's CDR3 is CASSFYQNTEAFF. As DNA, the CDR3 is TGTGCCAGCAGTTTCTATCAGAACACTGAAGCTTTCTTT. The full variable domain, with the rest looked up from reference TRBV28 and TRBJ1-1, is DVKVTQSSRYLVKRTGEKVFLECVQDMDHENMFWYRQDPGLGLRLIYFSYDVKMKEKGDIPEGYSVSREKKERFSLILESASTNQTSMYLCASSFYQNTEAFFGQGTRLTVV.

This clonotype was counted ten times or more. The chain has TRBV11-2 and TRBJ2-7; the D call may be TRBD1 or TRBD2 (5 bases each). CDR3 length: 15 amino acids. Germline assignment: CDR1 SGHAT and CDR2 FQNNGV. V gave up 5 bases and J gave up 1 base, with 15 bases separating them. The CDR3 region has the DNA TGTGCCAGCAGCCCACGGGACCGCCGTTCCTACGAGCAGTACTTC. Translating gives CASSPRDRRSYEQYF.

This clonotype was recorded many times. The chain uses TRBV29-1 and TRBJ2-2, with D hard to call. The CDR3 extends over 13 amino acids. Trimming removed 5 bases at V and 0 bases at J, with 7 bases between. The V gene's germline CDR1 is SQVTM and CDR2 ANQGSEA. CDR3 nucleotide sequence: TGCAGCGTTTGGACGCCGAACACCGGGGAGCTGTTTTTT. Residues: CSVWTPNTGELFF.

The V and J genes are TRBV28 and TRBJ2-7, with D possibly matching TRBD2 (6 bases). Germline V lookup: CDR1 MDHEN, CDR2 SYDVKM. The CDR3 has 15 amino acids. The V gene lost 5 bases and the J gene lost 3 bases, with 17 bases spanning the gap. CDR3 sequence: CASSRKGRYFYEQYF. The CDR3 coding sequence is TGTGCCAGCAGTAGGAAGGGGAGGTATTTCTACGAGCAGTACTTC.

This clonotype was seen more than once but under ten times. A much larger clone is a single base away; this may be a read error. The CDR3 ends on some other residue instead of the conserved phenylalanine or tryptophan, so this is likely a read error. The genes are TRBV6-1 and TRBJ2-7; no reliable D call. Trimming pared 7 bases from V and 3 bases from J, leaving 13 bases between. The CDR3 contains 13 residues. CDR1 is MNHNS and CDR2 is SASEGT in the germline V gene. CDR3 amino acids: CASTPAQYYEQYS. The CDR3 coding sequence is TGTGCCAGCACCCCGGCGCAGTACTACGAGCAGTACTCC.

As for this clonotype: This sequence may be a read error, since a much larger clone differs from it by one base. The chain joins TRBV12-3 or TRBV12-4 to TRBJ1-1; the D is unclear. The V and J ends lost 4 bases and 6 bases respectively, with 9 bases between them. The CDR3 covers 12 residues. The CDR3 DNA reads as TGTGCCAGCAGTTCCCGAATGTCTGAAGCTTTCTTT. Protein: CASSSRMSEAFF.

Only a few counts were recorded for this clonotype. The rearrangement uses TRBV29-1 and TRBJ1-2, with 8 bases identical to TRBD1. Germline V gene sequence: CDR1 SQVTM, CDR2 ANQGSEA. CDR3 size: 14 residues. The V segment lost 7 bases and the J segment 1 base; nucleotides outside the gene matches: 8. In nucleotides, the CDR3 is TGCAGCGCCTCCGGGACAGGCTTTAACTATGGCTACACCTTC. This codes for CSASGTGFNYGYTF.

The J gene is TRBJ2-7, the V gene TRBV7-6, with D perhaps being TRBD1 or TRBD2 (5 bases each). The CDR3 has 14 residues. CDR1 is SGHVS and CDR2 is FNYEAQ in the germline V gene. V was clipped by 1 base and J by 2 bases, with 9 bases between them. In nucleotides, the CDR3 is TGTGCCAGCAGCTTAGGTCGGGGCCCCTACGAGCAGTACTTC. This sequence encodes CASSLGRGPYEQYF.

This rearrangement joins TRBV12-3 or TRBV12-4 to TRBJ2-3; TRBD1 is a possible D gene (5 bases). The CDR3 extends over 14 amino acids. Trimming shortened V by 10 bases and J by 6 bases, and 20 bases separated the two germline ends. CDR3 in amino acids: CATESDIMGDTQYF. The CDR3 DNA reads TGTGCCACCGAGTCGGACATCATGGGGGATACGCAGTATTTT.

Many counts were recorded for this clonotype. The rearrangement uses TRBV6-1 and TRBJ1-3, with no clear D. V was pared by 6 bases and J by 0 bases, with 6 bases between. Looked up from germline, CDR1 is MNHNS and CDR2 is SASEGT. CDR3 size: 13 residues. This CDR3 reads CASSHGSGNTIYF. CDR3 coding DNA: TGTGCCAGCAGCCACGGCTCTGGAAACACCATATATTTT.

This clonotype has ten or more counts. The CDR3 coding sequence is TGTGCCAGCAGCTCAGAATGGGGGGCAGGGGAGACCCAGTACTTC. This gives the protein CASSSEWGAGETQYF. The chain carries TRBV5-5 and TRBJ2-5, with D perhaps assigned TRBD1 or TRBD2 (6 bases each). V lost 3 bases and J lost 5, with 17 bases in between. CDR1 and CDR2 (germline): SGHKS, YYEKEE (reference sequence). CDR3 size: 15 residues.

This clonotype showed up many times. Compared with germline, one end of the junction differs, possibly owing to a read error. This rearrangement joins TRBV12-3 or TRBV12-4 to TRBJ1-2; D is uncertain. The CDR3 contains 13 residues. Written as DNA, the CDR3 is TGCGCCAGCAGCTTGGAAGGGCACTATGGCTACACCTTC. Encoded protein: CASSLEGHYGYTF.

In this sample, this clonotype turned up many times. This chain connects TRBV12-3 or TRBV12-4 to TRBJ2-7, with D perhaps being TRBD1 or TRBD2 (5 bases each). Between the trimmed V and J ends, which lost 1 base and 2 bases, there was a span of 9 bases. The CDR3 consists of 14 residues. CDR3 region: CASSLGGVPYEQYF. CDR3 coding DNA: TGTGCCAGCAGTTTAGGAGGGGTCCCCTACGAGCAGTACTTC.

This clonotype showed up many times. The rearrangement uses TRBV20-1 and TRBJ2-2; 7 bases are a match to TRBD2. Germline assignment: CDR1 DFQATT and CDR2 SNEGSKA (reference sequence). J gave up 0 bases and V 2 bases, and 6 bases lay outside the gene matches. There are 16 residues in the CDR3. The CDR3 region is CSARRSGDANTGELFF. CDR3 nucleotide sequence: TGCAGTGCTAGAAGGAGCGGGGACGCGAACACCGGGGAGCTGTTTTTT.

As for this clonotype: The conserved phenylalanine or tryptophan is not found at the CDR3 terminus, so this likely reflects a read error. The J gene is TRBJ2-5, the V gene TRBV4-1; 7 bases align to TRBD2. The CDR3 is made up of 18 amino acids. Per the germline V gene, CDR1 is MGHRA and CDR2 is YSYEKL. V lost 0 bases and J lost 1; bases outside the gene matches: 11. The CDR3 coding sequence is TGCGCCAGCAGCCAAGATACTTGGGGCGGGAGTCGCCAAGAGACCCAGTACCTC. This translates into CASSQDTWGGSRQETQYL.

This clonotype showed up just a few times. The gene calls are TRBV29-1 and TRBJ1-4; D is perhaps TRBD1 (6 bases). Germline CDR1 reads SQVTM; CDR2 reads ANQGSEA. This CDR3 spans 14 amino acids. V was pared by 4 bases and J by 4 bases, with 13 bases between. This CDR3 reads CSVGLRGFNEKLFF. The CDR3 nucleotides read TGCAGCGTTGGGCTCAGGGGATTTAATGAAAAACTGTTTTTT.